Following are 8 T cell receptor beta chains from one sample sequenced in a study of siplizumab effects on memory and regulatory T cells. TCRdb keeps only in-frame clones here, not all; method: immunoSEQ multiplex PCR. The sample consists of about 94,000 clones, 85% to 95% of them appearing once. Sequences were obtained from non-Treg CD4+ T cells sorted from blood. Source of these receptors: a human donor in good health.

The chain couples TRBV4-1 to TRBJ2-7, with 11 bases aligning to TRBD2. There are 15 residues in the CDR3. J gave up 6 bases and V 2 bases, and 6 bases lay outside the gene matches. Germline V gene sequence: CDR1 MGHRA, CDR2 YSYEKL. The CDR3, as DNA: TGCGCCAGCAGCCAAATGACTAGCGGGGTTATCGAGCAGTACTTC. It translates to CASSQMTSGVIEQYF.

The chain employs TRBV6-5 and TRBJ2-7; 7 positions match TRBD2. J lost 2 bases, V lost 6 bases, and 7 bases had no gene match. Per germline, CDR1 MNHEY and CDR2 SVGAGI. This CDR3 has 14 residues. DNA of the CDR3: TGTGCCAGCAGACCGTTAGCGGGCACCTACGAGCAGTACTTC. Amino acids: CASRPLAGTYEQYF.

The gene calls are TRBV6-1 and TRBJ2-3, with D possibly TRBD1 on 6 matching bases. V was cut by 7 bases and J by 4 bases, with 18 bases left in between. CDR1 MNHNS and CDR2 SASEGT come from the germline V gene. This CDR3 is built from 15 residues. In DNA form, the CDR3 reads TGTGCCAGCACCCGAAGCAGGGGCAGGTCAGATACGCAGTATTTT. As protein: CASTRSRGRSDTQYF.

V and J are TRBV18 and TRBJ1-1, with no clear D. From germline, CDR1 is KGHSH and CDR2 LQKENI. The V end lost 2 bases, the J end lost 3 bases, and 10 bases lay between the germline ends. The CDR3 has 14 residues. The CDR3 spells CASSPKVSDTEAFF. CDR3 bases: TGTGCCAGCTCACCAAAGGTTTCAGACACTGAAGCTTTCTTT.

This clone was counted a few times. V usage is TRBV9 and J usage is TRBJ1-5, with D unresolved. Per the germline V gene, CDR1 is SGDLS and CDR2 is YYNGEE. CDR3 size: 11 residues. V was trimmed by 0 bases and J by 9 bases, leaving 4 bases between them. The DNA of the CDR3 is TGTGCCAGCAGCGTAGAGGGGCCCCAGCATTTT. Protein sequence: CASSVEGPQHF.

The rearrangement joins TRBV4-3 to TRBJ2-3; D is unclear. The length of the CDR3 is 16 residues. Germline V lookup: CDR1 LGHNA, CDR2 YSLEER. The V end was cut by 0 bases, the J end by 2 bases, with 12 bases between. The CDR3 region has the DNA TGCGCCAGCAGCCAAGATCTGGGGAAACTCACAGATACGCAGTATTTT. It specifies CASSQDLGKLTDTQYF.

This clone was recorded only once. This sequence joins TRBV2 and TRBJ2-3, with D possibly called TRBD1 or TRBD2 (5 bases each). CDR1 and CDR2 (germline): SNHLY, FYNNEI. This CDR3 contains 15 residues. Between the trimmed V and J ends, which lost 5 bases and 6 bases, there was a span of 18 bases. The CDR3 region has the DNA TGTGCCAGCAGTTTCGACGGGACCGAGGCTGATACGCAGTATTTT. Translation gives CASSFDGTEADTQYF.

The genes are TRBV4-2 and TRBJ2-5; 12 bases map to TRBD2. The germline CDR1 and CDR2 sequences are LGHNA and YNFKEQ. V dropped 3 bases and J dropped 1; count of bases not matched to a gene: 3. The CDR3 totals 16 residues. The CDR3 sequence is CASSQLGLAGQETQYF. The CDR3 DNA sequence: TGTGCCAGCAGCCAGCTGGGACTAGCGGGCCAAGAGACCCAGTACTTC.